This TCR beta chain was observed in a study of blood T cell repertoires in COVID-19 (dated by TCRdb to 2019 to 2021). Broadly, across the study: The collaborator samples originated in the United States, Italy and Spain and spanned the acute and convalescent phases of COVID-19. The dataset comprised deeply sampled blood TCRbeta repertoires from subjects exposed to, actively infected with, or recovered from COVID-19. Sample metadata almost always included a de-identified subject ID, COVID-19 status, age in years and sex. HLA class I and class II types, where available, came from metadata supplied by the sample provider rather than from assay-based typing. The prospective study material was composed of cDNA or gDNA derived from T cells, B-cell-depleted T cells, or PBMCs. Samples were obtained from the ongoing ImmuneRACE study (first 160 participants) and from 1,200 or so subjects provided by 6 global collaborators. The repertoires were made available in a free public database intended to serve as a resource for research on the immune response to SARS-CoV-2. Summary of the overall study and its limitations: The quantity of clinical and demographic metadata differed by source and by participant and was supplied without curation.

The immunoSEQ Assay, a bias-controlled multiplex PCR, was used to amplify TCRbeta CDR3 regions from genomic DNA. From the authors' description of their analysis: Nucleated cell counts per sample were estimated from amplification of reference gene primers within the assay. To quantify the absolute abundance of each unique TCRbeta CDR3 rearrangement, sequence reads were collapsed and filtered. For each sample, productive Simpson clonality was calculated by taking the square root of Simpson's diversity index across productive rearrangements. This immuneACCESS table, as held by TCRdb, lists in-frame sequences with V and J called but not all clones. Of the missing ones, under half trace to an unresolved V gene in checked studies; the others have no known cause. Clone size and the V and J calls come from that table; the DNA yielded D and trimming. Within this sample are 440,000 or so clones, with around nine tenths of them counted one time only. The ten largest clonotypes hold around 1.5% of the sample.

The CDR3 sequence holds 15 residues, the cysteine and phenylalanine included. Of all the DNA, just the CDR3 is kept, 45 bases in frame from base 1. The V end gives up 4 bases and the J end 2 bases, leaving 4 bases in the junction not matched to a gene. CDR1 LGHDT and CDR2 YNNKEL were looked up in the germline V gene (reference sequence). With respect to this clone: The antigen this receptor binds is unknown. Nothing much larger sits one base from this clone, and base qualities are not available.

One collaborating source in Seattle enrolled patients during active infection and followed them longitudinally through the course of disease. Collaborating institutions collected whole blood in K2EDTA tubes following their own protocols. For TCRbeta analysis, collaborators shipped samples in one of three forms: frozen whole blood, isolated PBMCs, or DNA extracted from either of those sample types. The sequence came from a woman aged 40 to 50 with COVID-19, enrolled during active disease. Recombination linked TRBV3-1 (or the pseudogene TRBV3-2) to TRBJ1-2, with 10 middle bases fitting TRBD1. Sequencing was carried out using peripheral blood. The DNA is TGTGCCAGCAGCCTGACAGGGGGCCCGAACTATGGCTACACCTTC. This is translated as CASSLTGGPNYGYTF.